The 5 T cell receptor beta chains listed next were all sequenced from one sample in a study of OX40 agonist ivuxolimab in advanced cancers. Using immunoSEQ multiplex PCR, the repertoire was profiled, and TCRdb retains in-frame clones only, with some absent. The sample records around 100,000 clones, 90% being singletons. Sequencing used CD4+ or CD8+ T cells sorted from blood, obtained in a trial of the OX40 agonist ivuxolimab. The receptor set was obtained from an adult with an advanced solid tumor such as melanoma, head and neck, liver or kidney cancer.

This clone was seen just once. The gene calls are TRBV30 and TRBJ1-5; possibly TRBD1 for D (6 bases). The CDR3 has 15 amino acids. Germline CDR1 and CDR2: GTSNPN and SVGIG (reference sequence). V shed 0 bases and J shed 6 bases, with 15 bases lying between them. In DNA form, the CDR3 reads TGTGCCTGGAGTGTATTACCGGGGGCTGGTCAGCCCCAGCATTTT. Translating gives CAWSVLPGAGQPQHF.

The chain has TRBV2 and TRBJ2-3; 10 nucleotides align to TRBD2. J was trimmed by 5 bases and V by 2 bases; bases with no gene match: 10. In germline, CDR1 is SNHLY, CDR2 FYNNEI. The CDR3 contains 17 residues. CDR3 protein: CASSEQRLAGVRDTQYF. Here the CDR3 DNA reads TGTGCCAGCAGTGAACAAAGGCTAGCGGGAGTACGAGATACGCAGTATTTT.

The chain is built from TRBV5-1 and TRBJ1-2, with D perhaps TRBD1 (5 bases). Germline V CDR1 and CDR2: SGHRS, YFSETQ. The CDR3 covers 12 residues. Trimming removed 4 bases from V and 13 bases from J, with 17 bases in between. The CDR3 DNA reads TGCGCCAGCAGCCCCGGGACCGGCTTAGGCACCTTC. Translating it yields CASSPGTGLGTF.

J is TRBJ1-2 and V is TRBV2, with 8 bases matching TRBD1. CDR3 length: 18 residues. CDR1 SNHLY and CDR2 FYNNEI come from the germline V gene. V gave up 4 bases and J gave up 8 bases; unmatched junction bases: 21. The CDR3 spells CASSGIFYGQGPTGGYTF. For the CDR3, the DNA is TGTGCCAGCAGTGGAATCTTCTACGGACAGGGCCCGACGGGAGGCTACACCTTC.

The V and J genes are TRBV28 and TRBJ2-3; D remains unclear. Trimming stripped 4 bases from V and 2 bases from J, with 13 bases between. CDR1 and CDR2 from the germline V gene are MDHEN and SYDVKM. This CDR3 comprises 15 residues. CDR3 bases: TGTGCCAGCAGTTCCCAAGGACCAGTCACAGATACGCAGTATTTT. Translated, it gives CASSSQGPVTDTQYF.